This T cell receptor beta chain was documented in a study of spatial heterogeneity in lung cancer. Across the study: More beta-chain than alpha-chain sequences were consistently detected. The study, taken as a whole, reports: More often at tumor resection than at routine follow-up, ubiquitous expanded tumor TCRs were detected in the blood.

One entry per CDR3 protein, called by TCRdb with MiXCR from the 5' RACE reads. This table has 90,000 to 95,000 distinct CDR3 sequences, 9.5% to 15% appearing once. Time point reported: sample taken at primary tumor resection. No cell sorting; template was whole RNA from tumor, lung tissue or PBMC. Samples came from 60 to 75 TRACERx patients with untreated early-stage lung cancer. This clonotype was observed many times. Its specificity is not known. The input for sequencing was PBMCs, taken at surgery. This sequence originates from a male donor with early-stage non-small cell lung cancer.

The CDR3 reads CASMRSSGANVLTF. CDR3 in DNA: TGTGCCAGCATGAGGAGCTCTGGGGCCAACGTCCTGACTTTC. The chain couples TRBV7-2 to TRBJ2-6, with D hard to call. The germline CDR1 and CDR2 sequences are SGHTA and FQGNSA. This CDR3 has 14 amino acids. With 7 bases removed from V and 0 bases from J, the gap between germline ends came to 7 bases.